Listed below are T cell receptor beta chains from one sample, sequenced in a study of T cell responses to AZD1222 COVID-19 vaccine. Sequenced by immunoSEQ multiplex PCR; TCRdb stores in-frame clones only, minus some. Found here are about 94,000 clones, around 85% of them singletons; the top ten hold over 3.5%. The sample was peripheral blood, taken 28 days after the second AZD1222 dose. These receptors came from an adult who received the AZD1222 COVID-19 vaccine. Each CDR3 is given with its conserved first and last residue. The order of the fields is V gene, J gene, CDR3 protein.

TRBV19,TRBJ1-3,CASSLTGDSGNTIYF
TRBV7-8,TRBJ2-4,CASSLGGIQYF
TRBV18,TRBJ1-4,CASSPQSTVEKLFF
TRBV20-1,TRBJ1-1,CSASSLGTGNTEAFF
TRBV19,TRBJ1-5,CASSTPIGAHYQPQHF
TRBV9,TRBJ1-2,CASSVRGQPYGYTF
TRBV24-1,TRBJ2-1,CATSDLRGQGDNEQFF
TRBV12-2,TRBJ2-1,CASRPGTSGATYNEQFF
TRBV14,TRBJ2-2,CASSPGNTGELFF
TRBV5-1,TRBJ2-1,CASSYSGGSSYNEQFF
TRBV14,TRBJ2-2,CASSQWTGGAGDAGELFF
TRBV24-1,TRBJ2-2,CATSDSGQGDAGELFF
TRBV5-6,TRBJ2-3,CASSSTPGTDTQYF
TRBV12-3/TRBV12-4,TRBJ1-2,CASSLQGQVGYTF
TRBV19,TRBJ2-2,CASSNKRSGELFF
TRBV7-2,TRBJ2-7,CASSFLAGGPNEQYF
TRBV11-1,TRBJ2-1,CASSRRYNEQFF
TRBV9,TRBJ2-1,CASSGSGAYNEQFF
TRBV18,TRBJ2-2,CASSPPGLGSPGELFF
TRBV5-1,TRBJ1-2,CASSLLAGVPYGYTF
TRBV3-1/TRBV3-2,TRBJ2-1,CASSRAGDEQFF
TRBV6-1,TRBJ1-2,CASREPPGQGSYGYTF
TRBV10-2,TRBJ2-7,CASSESPLAGSMSYEQYF
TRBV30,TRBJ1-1,CAWTGGGTEAFF
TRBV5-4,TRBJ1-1,CATSGRGANTEAFF
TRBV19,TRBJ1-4,CASSIDPKVPDFSF
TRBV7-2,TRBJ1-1,CASRADRGFGTEAFF
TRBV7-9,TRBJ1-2,CASSDRERGPLYGYTF
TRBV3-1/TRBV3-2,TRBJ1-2,CASSQPSGQGHYGYTF
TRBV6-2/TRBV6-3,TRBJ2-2,CASSYRGRTTGELFF
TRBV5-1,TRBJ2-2,CASSPRIQQDGELFF
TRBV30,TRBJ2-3,CAWSSITSTDTQYF
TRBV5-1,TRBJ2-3,CASSLGDTQYF
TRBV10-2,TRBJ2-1,CASRLAGTNEQFF
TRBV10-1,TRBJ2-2,CASSESNTGELFF